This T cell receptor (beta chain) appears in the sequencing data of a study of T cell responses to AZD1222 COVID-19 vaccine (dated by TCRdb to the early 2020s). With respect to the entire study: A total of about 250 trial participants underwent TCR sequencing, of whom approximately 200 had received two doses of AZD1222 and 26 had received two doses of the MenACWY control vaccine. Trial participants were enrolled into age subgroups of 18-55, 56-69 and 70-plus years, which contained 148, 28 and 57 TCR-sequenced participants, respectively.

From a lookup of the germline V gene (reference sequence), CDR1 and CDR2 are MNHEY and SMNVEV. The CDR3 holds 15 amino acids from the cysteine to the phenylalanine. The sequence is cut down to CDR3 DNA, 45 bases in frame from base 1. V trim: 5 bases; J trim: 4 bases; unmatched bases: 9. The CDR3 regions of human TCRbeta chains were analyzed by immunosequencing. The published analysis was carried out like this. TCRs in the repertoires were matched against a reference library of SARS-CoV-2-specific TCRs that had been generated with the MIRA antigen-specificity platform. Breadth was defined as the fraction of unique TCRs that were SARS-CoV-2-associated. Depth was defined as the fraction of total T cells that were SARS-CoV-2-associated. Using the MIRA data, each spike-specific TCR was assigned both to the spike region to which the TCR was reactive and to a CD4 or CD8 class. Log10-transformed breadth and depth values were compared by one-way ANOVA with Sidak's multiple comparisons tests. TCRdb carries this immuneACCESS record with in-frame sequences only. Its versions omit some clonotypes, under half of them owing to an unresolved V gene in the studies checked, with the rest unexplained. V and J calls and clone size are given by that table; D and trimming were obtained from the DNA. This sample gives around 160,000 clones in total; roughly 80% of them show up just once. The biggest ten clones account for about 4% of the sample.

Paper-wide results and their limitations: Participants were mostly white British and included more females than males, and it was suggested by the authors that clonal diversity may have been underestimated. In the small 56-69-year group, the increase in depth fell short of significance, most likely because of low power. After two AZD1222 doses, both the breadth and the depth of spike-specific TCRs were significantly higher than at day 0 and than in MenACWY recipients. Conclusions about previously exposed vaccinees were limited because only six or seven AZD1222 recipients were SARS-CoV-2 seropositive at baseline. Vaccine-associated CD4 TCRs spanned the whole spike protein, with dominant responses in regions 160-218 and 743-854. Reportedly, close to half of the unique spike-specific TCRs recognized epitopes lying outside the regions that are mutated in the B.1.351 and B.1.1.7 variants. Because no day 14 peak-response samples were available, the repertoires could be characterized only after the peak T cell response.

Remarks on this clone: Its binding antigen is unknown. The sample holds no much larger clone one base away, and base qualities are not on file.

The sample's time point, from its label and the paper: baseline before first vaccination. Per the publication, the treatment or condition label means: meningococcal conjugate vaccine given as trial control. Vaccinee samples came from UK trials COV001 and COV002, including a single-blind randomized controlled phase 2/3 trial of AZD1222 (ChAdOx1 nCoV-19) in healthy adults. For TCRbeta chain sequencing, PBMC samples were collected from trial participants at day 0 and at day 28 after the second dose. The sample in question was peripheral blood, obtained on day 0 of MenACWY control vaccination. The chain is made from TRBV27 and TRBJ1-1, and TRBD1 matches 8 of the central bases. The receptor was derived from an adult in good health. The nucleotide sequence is TGTGCCAGCAGTCCGAGGGGACAGGTGGGCACTGAAGCTTTCTTT. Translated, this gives CASSPRGQVGTEAFF.